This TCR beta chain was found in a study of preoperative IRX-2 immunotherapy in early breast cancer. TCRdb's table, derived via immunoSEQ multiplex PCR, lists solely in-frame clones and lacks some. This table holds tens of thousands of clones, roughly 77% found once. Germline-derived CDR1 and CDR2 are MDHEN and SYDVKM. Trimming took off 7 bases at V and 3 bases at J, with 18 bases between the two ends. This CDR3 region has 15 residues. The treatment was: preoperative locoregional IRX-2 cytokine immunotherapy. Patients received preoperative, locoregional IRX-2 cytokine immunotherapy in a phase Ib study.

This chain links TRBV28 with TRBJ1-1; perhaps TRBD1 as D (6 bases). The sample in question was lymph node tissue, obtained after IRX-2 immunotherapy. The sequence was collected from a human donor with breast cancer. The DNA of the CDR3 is TGTGCCAGCAATGAAGAGGGGAAGGGGGACACTGAAGCTTTCTTT. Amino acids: CASNEEGKGDTEAFF.